This TCR beta chain was identified during a study of T cells in Graves' hyperthyroidism and ophthalmopathy. From RNA transcripts, TCR beta CDR3 regions were amplified. The HTBI primer set drove a first-round RT-PCR of the TCR CDR3. TCRdb ran MiXCR on the multiplex PCR reads and lists one entry per CDR3 protein. The sample holds hundreds of thousands of distinct CDR3 sequences; around a sixth are singletons and the top ten take roughly 17%. This CDR3 spans 13 amino acids. Germline CDR1 and CDR2: ENHRY and SYGVKD. Trimming stripped 4 bases from V and 5 bases from J, with 9 bases between. The diagnoses drew upon clinical symptoms, serum thyroxine and TRAb, thyroid ultrasound and orbital computed tomography.

The specimen sequenced was blood. The sequence was obtained from a woman between 45 and 65 years old with Graves' hyperthyroidism that later progressed to Graves' ophthalmopathy. The chain links TRBV10-3 to TRBJ1-5; the D gene is possibly TRBD1 (5 bases). Here the CDR3 DNA reads TGTGCCATCAGTGGGGTAGGGGATCAGCCCCAGCATTTT. Translated: CAISGVGDQPQHF.